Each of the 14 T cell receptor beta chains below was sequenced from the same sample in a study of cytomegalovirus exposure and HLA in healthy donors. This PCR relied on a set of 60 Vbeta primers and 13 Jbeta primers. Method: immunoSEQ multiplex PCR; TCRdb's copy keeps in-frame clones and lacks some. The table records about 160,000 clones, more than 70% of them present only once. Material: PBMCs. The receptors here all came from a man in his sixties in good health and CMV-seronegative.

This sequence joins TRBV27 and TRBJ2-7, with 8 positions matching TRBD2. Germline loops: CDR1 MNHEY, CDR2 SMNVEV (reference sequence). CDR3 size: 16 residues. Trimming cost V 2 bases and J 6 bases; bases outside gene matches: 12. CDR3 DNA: TGTGCCAGCAGTTTAAGGTCCGGGAGGGCGGGCGGCGAGCAGTACTTC. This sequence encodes CASSLRSGRAGGEQYF.

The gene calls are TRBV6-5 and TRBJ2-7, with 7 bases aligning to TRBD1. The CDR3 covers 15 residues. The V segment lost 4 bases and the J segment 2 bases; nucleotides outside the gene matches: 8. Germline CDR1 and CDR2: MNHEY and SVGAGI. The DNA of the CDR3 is TGTGCCAGCAGTTTATTCAGGGGGTCAACCTACGAGCAGTACTTC. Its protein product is CASSLFRGSTYEQYF.

The CDR3 DNA is TGTGCCAGCAGGACAGGGGTTCCATGGTCTGGGGCCAACGTCCTGACTTTC. The encoded protein is CASRTGVPWSGANVLTF. This rearrangement joins TRBV28 to TRBJ2-6; 8 bases match TRBD1. The CDR3 spans 17 residues. CDR1 is MDHEN and CDR2 is SYDVKM in the germline V gene. Trimming removed 6 bases from V and 1 base from J; junction bases left unmatched: 8.

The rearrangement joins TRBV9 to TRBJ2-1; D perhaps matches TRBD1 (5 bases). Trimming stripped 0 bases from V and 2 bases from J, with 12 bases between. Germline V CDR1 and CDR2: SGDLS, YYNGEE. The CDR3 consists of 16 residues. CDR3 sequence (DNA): TGTGCCAGCAGCGTAGAGCGACAGTCTCCCTACAATGAGCAGTTCTTC. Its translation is CASSVERQSPYNEQFF.

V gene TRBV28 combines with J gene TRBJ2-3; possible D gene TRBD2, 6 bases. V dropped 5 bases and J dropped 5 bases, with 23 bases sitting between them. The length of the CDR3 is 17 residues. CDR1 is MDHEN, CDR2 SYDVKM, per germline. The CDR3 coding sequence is TGTGCCAGCAGTCTCATTGGCGGGGTATCCTCGGAAGATACGCAGTATTTT. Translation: CASSLIGGVSSEDTQYF.

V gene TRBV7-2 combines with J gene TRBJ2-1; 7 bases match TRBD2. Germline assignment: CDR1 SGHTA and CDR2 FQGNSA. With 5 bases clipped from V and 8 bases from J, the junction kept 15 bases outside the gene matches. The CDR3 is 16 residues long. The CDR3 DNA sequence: TGTGCCAGCAGCACTAGATGGGACTATGGCCCTTATGAGCAGTTCTTC. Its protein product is CASSTRWDYGPYEQFF.

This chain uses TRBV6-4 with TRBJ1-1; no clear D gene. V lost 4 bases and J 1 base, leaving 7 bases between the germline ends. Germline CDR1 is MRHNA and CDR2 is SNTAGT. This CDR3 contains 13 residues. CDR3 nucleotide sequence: TGTGCCAGCAGTGCCACAACGAACACTGAAGCTTTCTTT. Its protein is CASSATTNTEAFF.

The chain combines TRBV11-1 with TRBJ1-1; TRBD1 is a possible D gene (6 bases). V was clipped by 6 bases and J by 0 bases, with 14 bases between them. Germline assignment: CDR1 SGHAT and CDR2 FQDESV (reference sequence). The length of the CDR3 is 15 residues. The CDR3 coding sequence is TGTGCCAGCAGTCCAGGGGCCACGATGAACACTGAAGCTTTCTTT. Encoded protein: CASSPGATMNTEAFF.

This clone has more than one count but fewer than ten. The CDR3 is CASSTNELGLPEGNTIYF. CDR3 nucleotides: TGTGCCAGCAGTACAAACGAACTTGGACTGCCCGAGGGAAACACCATATATTTT. This sequence joins TRBV28 and TRBJ1-3; D gene unclear. With 5 bases removed from V and 4 bases from J, the gap between germline ends came to 24 bases. CDR3 length: 18 amino acids. CDR1 is MDHEN, CDR2 SYDVKM, per germline.

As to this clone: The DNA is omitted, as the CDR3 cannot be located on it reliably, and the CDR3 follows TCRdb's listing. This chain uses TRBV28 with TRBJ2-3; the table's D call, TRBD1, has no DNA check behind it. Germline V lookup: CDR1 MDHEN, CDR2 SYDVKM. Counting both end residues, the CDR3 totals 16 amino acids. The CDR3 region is CASSYPVAGGTDTQYF.

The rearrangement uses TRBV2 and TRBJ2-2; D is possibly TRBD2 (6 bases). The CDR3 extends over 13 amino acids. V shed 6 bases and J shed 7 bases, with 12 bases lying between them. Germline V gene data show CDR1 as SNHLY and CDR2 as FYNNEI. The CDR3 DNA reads TGTGCCAGCAGGCCAGGGAGGAGCGGGGAGCTGTTTTTT. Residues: CASRPGRSGELFF.

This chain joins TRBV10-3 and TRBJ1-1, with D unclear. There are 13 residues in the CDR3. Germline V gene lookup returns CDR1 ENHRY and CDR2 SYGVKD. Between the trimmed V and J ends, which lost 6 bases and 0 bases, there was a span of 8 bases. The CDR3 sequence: CAISPTVNTEAFF. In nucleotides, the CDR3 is TGTGCCATCAGCCCCACAGTGAACACTGAAGCTTTCTTT.

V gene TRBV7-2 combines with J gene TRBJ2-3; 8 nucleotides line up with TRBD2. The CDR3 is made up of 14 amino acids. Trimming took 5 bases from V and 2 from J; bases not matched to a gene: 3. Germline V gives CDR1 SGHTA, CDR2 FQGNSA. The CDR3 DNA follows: TGTGCCAGCAGCCGGGGGGGCGACACAGATACGCAGTATTTT. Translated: CASSRGGDTDTQYF.

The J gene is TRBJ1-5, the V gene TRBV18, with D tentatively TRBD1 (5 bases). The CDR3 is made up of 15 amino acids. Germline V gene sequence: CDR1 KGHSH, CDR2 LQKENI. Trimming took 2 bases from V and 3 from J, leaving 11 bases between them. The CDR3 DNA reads TGTGCCAGCTCACCAGGGAGGGGTTACAATCAGCCCCAGCATTTT. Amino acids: CASSPGRGYNQPQHF.